A single sample is the source of the 28 T cell receptor beta chains below, sequenced in a study of T cells in Graves' hyperthyroidism and ophthalmopathy. TCR beta CDR3 regions were amplified from RNA transcripts. The TCR CDR3 first-round RT-PCR relied on the HTBI primer set. TCRdb re-called the multiplex PCR reads with MiXCR, one entry per CDR3 protein. The sample has approximately 690,000 distinct CDR3 sequences, 20% seen once. The specimen was blood. The receptors shown here come from a young man with Graves' ophthalmopathy.

This clonotype occurred a few times. This rearrangement joins TRBV9 to TRBJ2-1; perhaps TRBD1 as D (5 bases). Germline V gives CDR1 SGDLS, CDR2 YYNGEE. Deletions cut 4 bases from V and 1 base from J, with 9 bases between. The CDR3 is made up of 14 amino acids. The CDR3 sequence: CASSSTGSYNEQFF. In nucleotides, the CDR3 is TGTGCCAGCAGCTCCACAGGTTCCTACAATGAGCAGTTCTTC. The full variable domain, in which reference TRBV9 and TRBJ2-1 provide the parts outside the CDR3, is DSGVTQTPKHLITATGQRVTLRCSPRSGDLSVYWYQQSLDQGLQFLIQYYNGEERAKGNILERFSAQQFPDLHSELNLSSLELGDSALYFCASSSTGSYNEQFFGPGTRLTVL.

As regards this clonotype: A single base separates this from a much larger clone, so it may be a read error. The chain joins TRBV7-2 to TRBJ1-2; TRBD1 is a possible D gene (6 bases). Trimming took 10 bases from V and 8 from J, leaving 26 bases between them. The germline V gene encodes CDR1 SGHTA and CDR2 FQGNSA. The CDR3 is 15 amino acids. The CDR3: CANRPDSASLEGYTF. The CDR3 nucleotides read TGTGCCAACAGACCGGACAGCGCCTCTTTGGAGGGCTACACCTTC.

In this sample, this clonotype turned up a few times. The gene calls are TRBV5-4 and TRBJ2-1, with TRBD1 matching 9 bases. The CDR3 loop spans 14 amino acids. The junction had 5 bases not matched to a gene; V was cut back by 4 bases and J by 6 bases. Germline V CDR1 and CDR2: SGHNT, YYREEE (reference sequence). The CDR3 DNA sequence: TGTGCCAGCAGCAAAGGGACAGGGCTCAATGAGCAGTTCTTC. Translating it yields CASSKGTGLNEQFF.

V is TRBV20-1 and J is TRBJ2-3; D is ambiguous. V was pared by 0 bases and J by 2 bases, with 12 bases between. This CDR3 comprises 15 residues. CDR1 DFQATT and CDR2 SNEGSKA come from the germline V gene (reference sequence). Written as DNA, the CDR3 is TGCAGTGCTAGAGATAACGGCAGGTACACAGATACGCAGTATTTT. This encodes CSARDNGRYTDTQYF.

This CDR3 reads CASSLSARVQNDGYTF. The CDR3 DNA follows: TGTGCCAGCAGTTTATCAGCGAGGGTGCAGAACGATGGCTACACCTTC. The V and J genes are TRBV27 and TRBJ1-2; D gene uncertain. Germline-derived CDR1 and CDR2 are MNHEY and SMNVEV (reference sequence). The V end lost 0 bases, the J end lost 6 bases, and 17 bases lay between the germline ends. The length of the CDR3 is 16 residues.

The table lists this clonotype with many counts. V and J are TRBV24-1 and TRBJ2-5; D is undetermined. V was trimmed by 3 bases and J by 3 bases, leaving 13 bases between them. The CDR3 runs to 15 residues. Germline V gene sequence: CDR1 KGHDR, CDR2 SFDVKD. CDR3 loop: CATSDPSRNKETQYF. CDR3 nucleotide sequence: TGTGCCACCAGTGATCCGAGCAGGAACAAAGAGACCCAGTACTTC.

The genes are TRBV20-1 and TRBJ1-6; D unclear. The CDR3 contains 16 residues. Trimming cost V 4 bases and J 1 base, with 14 bases left between them. Germline lookup yields CDR1 DFQATT and CDR2 SNEGSKA (reference sequence). In DNA form, the CDR3 reads TGCAGTGCTACAAACCCCCGAGGGTCCTATAATTCACCCCTCCACTTT. It specifies CSATNPRGSYNSPLHF.

This chain joins TRBV20-1 and TRBJ2-2; D might be TRBD2 (5 bases). From germline, CDR1 is DFQATT and CDR2 SNEGSKA (reference sequence). V dropped 3 bases and J dropped 7 bases, with 12 bases sitting between them. The CDR3 runs to 13 residues. DNA for the CDR3: TGCAGTGCTAGGGACTTGTTCGACGGGGAGCTGTTTTTT. It is translated as CSARDLFDGELFF.

This clonotype showed up just a few times. The chain has TRBV29-1 and TRBJ2-7, with D hard to call. The germline gives CDR1 SQVTM, CDR2 ANQGSEA. Trimming shortened V by 4 bases and J by 7 bases, and 11 bases separated the two germline ends. This CDR3 is 11 amino acids long. CDR3 in DNA: TGCAGCGTTGCCGAGAGTTGGGAGCAGTACTTC. It yields the protein CSVAESWEQYF.

This clonotype was seen many times. The V and J genes are TRBV2 and TRBJ1-1, with TRBD1 matching 7 bases. The germline V gene has CDR1 SNHLY and CDR2 FYNNEI. The V and J ends lost 5 bases and 7 bases, in that order; junction bases with no gene match: 7. The CDR3 is 13 residues long. CDR3 sequence reads: CASSRAGQFEAFF. In DNA form, the CDR3 reads TGTGCCAGCAGTCGGGCGGGACAGTTTGAAGCTTTCTTT.

This clonotype has at least ten counts. The chain joins TRBV2 to TRBJ2-5; tentatively, D is TRBD1 or TRBD2 (5 bases each). From germline, CDR1 is SNHLY and CDR2 FYNNEI. The CDR3 has 17 residues. Trimming pared 4 bases from V and 4 bases from J, leaving 22 bases between. CDR3 region: CASSGGIWTPGGETQYF. The CDR3 coding sequence is TGTGCCAGCAGTGGGGGGATATGGACTCCTGGAGGAGAGACCCAGTACTTC.

This clonotype turned up a few times. The rearrangement joins TRBV20-1 to TRBJ2-7; no definite D call. V was clipped by 0 bases and J by 3 bases, with 3 bases between them. The CDR3 is made up of 11 amino acids. Germline V gene lookup returns CDR1 DFQATT and CDR2 SNEGSKA (reference sequence). The chain's CDR3 is CSAREIYEQYF. Here the CDR3 DNA reads TGCAGTGCTAGAGAAATCTACGAGCAGTACTTC.

This clonotype was recorded a few times. The chain joins TRBV30 to TRBJ2-6; 7 positions agree with TRBD2. This CDR3 is 13 amino acids long. CDR1 and CDR2 (germline): GTSNPN, SVGIG (reference sequence). Trimming removed 6 bases from V and 2 bases from J; junction bases left unmatched: 1. The CDR3 nucleotides read TGTGCCTGTCGGGAGGCTGGGGCCAACGTCCTGACTTTC. This encodes CACREAGANVLTF.

This clonotype has a handful of counts. The V and J genes are TRBV19 and TRBJ1-5; 9 bases map to TRBD1. The CDR3 contains 14 residues. V lost 7 bases, J lost 7 bases, and 8 bases stayed unmatched. Germline-derived CDR1 and CDR2 are LNHDA and SQIVND (reference sequence). In DNA, the CDR3 is TGTGCCAGTACTATGGGGACAGGGATCCAGCCCCAGCATTTT. Translating it yields CASTMGTGIQPQHF.

This clonotype was found a few times. The rearrangement uses TRBV30 and TRBJ2-2; maybe TRBD1 (6 bases). The CDR3 is 13 residues long. V shed 2 bases and J shed 3 bases, with 7 bases lying between them. Germline V gene data show CDR1 as GTSNPN and CDR2 as SVGIG (reference sequence). The CDR3 protein is CAWSYRDTGELFF. The CDR3 region has the DNA TGTGCCTGGAGTTACAGGGACACCGGGGAGCTGTTTTTT.

This clonotype was counted a few times. The gene calls are TRBV6-1 and TRBJ2-5, with 7 bases fitting TRBD1. Germline V gene data show CDR1 as MNHNS and CDR2 as SASEGT. There are 15 residues in the CDR3. V lost 5 bases to trimming and J lost 2 bases; unmatched junction nucleotides: 8. CDR3 sequence reads: CASSSDRAVQETQYF. DNA for the CDR3: TGTGCCAGCAGTTCCGACAGGGCCGTTCAAGAGACCCAGTACTTC.

This clonotype has a handful of counts. V and J are TRBV10-3 and TRBJ2-1; 8 bases fit TRBD2. This CDR3 spans 13 amino acids. The germline V gene encodes CDR1 ENHRY and CDR2 SYGVKD. The J segment lost 8 bases and the V segment lost 3 bases, leaving 3 bases of the junction unmatched. Written as DNA, the CDR3 is TGTGCCATCAGTGAACCTAGCGGGTATGAGCAGTTCTTC. This sequence encodes CAISEPSGYEQFF.

This clonotype has at least ten counts. The chain combines TRBV2 with TRBJ1-2, with D possibly TRBD1 on 5 matching bases. Germline-derived CDR1 and CDR2 are SNHLY and FYNNEI. The CDR3 contains 14 residues. V dropped 8 bases and J dropped 4 bases, with 17 bases sitting between them. CDR3 DNA: TGTGCCAGCTCGGGGCGGCAGGGCGGCTATGGCTACACCTTC. Translating it yields CASSGRQGGYGYTF.

A single count supports this clonotype. This rearrangement joins TRBV10-1 to TRBJ2-3; D is possibly TRBD1 or TRBD2 (5 bases each). The CDR3 loop spans 14 amino acids. V gave up 5 bases and J gave up 2 bases, with 11 bases separating them. Germline V lookup: CDR1 WNHNN, CDR2 SYGVQD (reference sequence). DNA for the CDR3: TGCGCCAGCAGTCCTGGGACCACCACAGATACGCAGTATTTT. It yields the protein CASSPGTTTDTQYF.

The chain couples TRBV10-3 to TRBJ1-1; the D gene is possibly TRBD1 (6 bases). The CDR3 extends over 16 amino acids. Trimming left V 4 bases short and J 0 bases short, with 15 bases between. Germline CDR1 ENHRY, CDR2 SYGVKD. The CDR3 loop reads CAISAQDRAMNTEAFF. DNA of the CDR3: TGTGCCATCAGTGCCCAGGACAGAGCGATGAACACTGAAGCTTTCTTT.

There are a few counts of this clonotype. The chain uses TRBV18 and TRBJ1-6, with 9 positions matching TRBD1. The CDR3 has 16 residues. With V trimmed by 2 bases and J by 5 bases, 4 bases remained unmatched. Per the germline V gene, CDR1 is KGHSH and CDR2 is LQKENI. Here the CDR3 reads CASSPMTGGDNSPLHF. The CDR3 DNA follows: TGTGCCAGCTCACCAATGACAGGGGGAGATAATTCACCCCTCCACTTT. The variable domain in full, with the rest retrieved from reference TRBV18 and TRBJ1-6, is NAGVMQNPRHLVRRRGQEARLRCSPMKGHSHVYWYRQLPEEGLKFMVYLQKENIIDESGMPKERFSAEFPKEGPSILRIQQVVRGDSAAYFCASSPMTGGDNSPLHFGNGTRLTVT.

The genes are TRBV6-5 and TRBJ1-5; no clear D gene. V was pared by 2 bases and J by 1 base, with 6 bases between. Germline V gives CDR1 MNHEY, CDR2 SVGAGI. The CDR3 spans 14 residues. The CDR3 protein is CASSYIRSNQPQHF. DNA of the CDR3: TGTGCCAGCAGTTACATAAGAAGCAATCAGCCCCAGCATTTT.

The V gene is TRBV6-1, the J gene TRBJ2-1, with 7 bases aligning to TRBD2. V gave up 6 bases and J gave up 8 bases; unmatched junction bases: 10. The germline V gene encodes CDR1 MNHNS and CDR2 SASEGT. This CDR3 is built from 14 residues. The CDR3 protein is CASRLAGGADEQFF. The CDR3 DNA sequence: TGTGCCAGCAGGTTAGCGGGTGGGGCCGATGAGCAGTTCTTC.

The V call is TRBV11-2, the J call TRBJ1-3, with D unclear. Germline-derived CDR1 and CDR2 are SGHAT and FQNNGV. This CDR3 has 17 amino acids. The V and J ends lost 5 bases and 0 bases respectively, with 17 bases between them. The CDR3 nucleotides read TGTGCCAGCAGCCCAATTGTCGGACGGACCTCTGGAAACACCATATATTTT. It is translated as CASSPIVGRTSGNTIYF. The whole variable domain, remainder taken from reference TRBV11-2 and TRBJ1-3, is EAGVAQSPRYKIIEKRQSVAFWCNPISGHATLYWYQQILGQGPKLLIQFQNNGVVDDSQLPKDRFSAERLKGVDSTLKIQPAKLEDSAVYLCASSPIVGRTSGNTIYFGEGSWLTVV.

This chain links TRBV6-6 with TRBJ1-6, with D uncertain. V was clipped by 0 bases and J by 0 bases, with 12 bases between them. The CDR3 has 18 amino acids. Looked up from germline, CDR1 is MNHNY and CDR2 is SVGAGI (reference sequence). CDR3 nucleotide sequence: TGTGCCAGCAGTTACTCGAGTTCCTTGAGCTCCTATAATTCACCCCTCCACTTT. This gives the protein CASSYSSSLSSYNSPLHF.

The chain carries TRBV10-1 and TRBJ2-7, with 15 bases aligning to TRBD2. CDR1 WNHNN and CDR2 SYGVQD come from the germline V gene (reference sequence). Unmatched junction bases numbered 7, after V lost 4 bases and J lost 6 bases. The CDR3 sequence is 16 residues long. This chain's CDR3 is CASSASGLAGGSEQYF. DNA for the CDR3: TGCGCCAGCAGTGCATCGGGACTAGCGGGAGGATCCGAGCAGTACTTC.

The gene calls are TRBV30 and TRBJ2-2, with 13 nucleotides matching TRBD2. CDR3 length: 14 residues. V lost 4 bases and J lost 8; bases outside the gene matches: 4. CDR1 and CDR2 from the germline V gene are GTSNPN and SVGIG (reference sequence). In nucleotides, the CDR3 is TGTGCCTGGATTCGGACTAGCGGGAGAGGGGAGCTGTTTTTT. Translating it yields CAWIRTSGRGELFF. Drawing the rest from reference TRBV30 and TRBJ2-2, the complete variable domain is SQTIHQWPATLVQPVGSPLSLECTVEGTSNPNLYWYRQAAGRGLQLLFYSVGIGQISSEVPQNLSASRPQDRQFILSSKKLLLSDSGFYLCAWIRTSGRGELFFGEGSRLTVL.

Concerning this clonotype: A read error may be the cause here, since a much bigger clone is one base away. The chain's CDR3 is CAWSLDRAVETFF. Here the CDR3 DNA reads TGTGCCTGGAGTTTGGACAGGGCCGTTGAAACTTTCTTT. The V call is TRBV30, the J call TRBJ1-1, with TRBD1 identical over 8 bases. Looked up from germline, CDR1 is GTSNPN and CDR2 is SVGIG (reference sequence). CDR3 length equals 13 residues.